The source of this T cell receptor (beta chain) is a study of T cell responses to AZD1222 COVID-19 vaccine. The CDR3 is 16 amino acids. Germline V gives CDR1 SGHNT, CDR2 YYREEE (reference sequence). With 4 bases removed from V and 3 bases from J, the gap between germline ends came to 14 bases. The data were produced by immunoSEQ multiplex PCR, yet TCRdb's version contains in-frame clones alone and is incomplete. Of 200,000 or so clones listed, 90% to 95% are singletons. This clone was recorded only once. The starting material was peripheral blood, obtained on day 0 of AZD1222 vaccination. V is TRBV5-4 and J is TRBJ2-6, with D perhaps matching TRBD1 (6 bases). The source of this sequence is an adult in good health. The CDR3 reads CASSAMTGLGANVLTF. The CDR3 nucleotides read TGTGCCAGCAGCGCTATGACAGGACTTGGGGCCAACGTCCTGACTTTC.